A single sample is the source of the 30 T cell receptor beta chains below, sequenced in a study of T cells in Graves' hyperthyroidism and ophthalmopathy. RNA transcripts gave rise to amplified TCR beta CDR3 regions. The HTBI primer set drove a first-round RT-PCR of the TCR CDR3. TCRdb itself ran the multiplex PCR reads through MiXCR, one entry per CDR3 protein. The top ten hold about 14% of the sample, which has about 420,000 distinct CDR3 sequences, approximately 14% seen once. The sequencing sample was made of blood. The receptors derive from a woman between 18 and 29 years old with Graves' hyperthyroidism.

CDR3 DNA sequence: TGCAGTGCTAGACCTCGGGACAGAAGCTACGAGCAGTACTTC. Protein: CSARPRDRSYEQYF. J is TRBJ2-7 and V is TRBV20-1; 7 nucleotides agree with TRBD1. This CDR3 is 14 amino acids long. With 2 bases clipped from V and 3 bases from J, the junction kept 7 bases outside the gene matches. Germline CDR1 reads DFQATT; CDR2 reads SNEGSKA (reference sequence).

This clonotype appeared many times. The chain joins TRBV11-2 to TRBJ1-5, with D possibly being TRBD1 (5 bases). This CDR3 is 15 amino acids long. Between the trimmed V and J ends, which lost 5 bases and 2 bases, there was a span of 13 bases. Germline lookup yields CDR1 SGHAT and CDR2 FQNNGV. This CDR3 is CASSPQGGGNQPQHF. The CDR3 DNA follows: TGTGCCAGCAGCCCCCAGGGTGGGGGCAATCAGCCCCAGCATTTT.

This clonotype has just a few counts. CDR3 residues: CSARAVSPAMDSEAFF. CDR3 coding DNA: TGCAGTGCTAGAGCGGTCTCGCCGGCCATGGACTCTGAAGCTTTCTTT. V and J are TRBV20-1 and TRBJ1-1; D call uncertain. This CDR3 comprises 16 residues. From germline, CDR1 is DFQATT and CDR2 SNEGSKA (reference sequence). With 1 base removed from V and 6 bases from J, the gap between germline ends came to 21 bases.

This clonotype has more than one count but fewer than ten. This chain uses TRBV6-4 with TRBJ1-5; possible D gene TRBD1, 5 bases. V lost 3 bases and J 10 bases, leaving 13 bases between the germline ends. The CDR3 is made up of 13 amino acids. Germline values: CDR1 MRHNA, CDR2 SNTAGT. The CDR3: CASSEATGSPQHF. CDR3 sequence (DNA): TGTGCCAGCAGTGAAGCTACAGGTTCTCCCCAGCATTTT.

Many counts were recorded for this clonotype. V usage is TRBV3-1 and J usage is TRBJ2-1; 10 nucleotides line up with TRBD2. From germline, CDR1 is LGHDT and CDR2 YNNKEL (reference sequence). The CDR3 contains 18 residues. The J segment lost 2 bases and the V segment lost 0 bases, leaving 7 bases of the junction unmatched. The CDR3 loop is CASSQEGSGRRAYNEQFF. DNA for the CDR3: TGTGCCAGCAGCCAAGAAGGTAGCGGGAGGCGGGCCTACAATGAGCAGTTCTTC.

V usage is TRBV13 and J usage is TRBJ1-2, with 11 bases identical to TRBD1. The CDR3 is made up of 15 amino acids. The V and J ends lost 5 bases and 7 bases, in that order; junction bases with no gene match: 9. Germline CDR1 PRHDT, CDR2 FYEKMQ (reference sequence). The CDR3 loop reads CASSRGQGGSLGYTF. The CDR3 bases are TGTGCCAGCAGCCGGGGACAGGGGGGCAGTCTTGGCTACACCTTC.

The rearrangement links TRBV5-1 to TRBJ2-2, with no clear D. Trimming pared 0 bases from V and 5 bases from J, leaving 11 bases between. The CDR3 is made up of 15 amino acids. Germline V CDR1 and CDR2: SGHRS, YFSETQ. CDR3 bases: TGCGCCAGCAGCTTGGCACTCGCGGAAACCGGGGAGCTGTTTTTT. As protein: CASSLALAETGELFF. The full variable domain, in which reference TRBV5-1 and TRBJ2-2 provide the parts outside the CDR3, is KAGVTQTPRYLIKTRGQQVTLSCSPISGHRSVSWYQQTPGQGLQFLFEYFSETQRNKGNFPGRFSGRQFSNSRSEMNVSTLELGDSALYLCASSLALAETGELFFGEGSRLTVL.

This clonotype has only a few counts. This chain uses TRBV15 with TRBJ2-3, with TRBD1 matching over 7 bases. V shed 2 bases, J shed 7 bases, and the junction held 6 bases outside the gene matches. The CDR3 is 14 amino acids. CDR1 and CDR2 from the germline V gene are LNHNV and YYDKDF (reference sequence). The CDR3 here is CATSRMGTENTQYF. CDR3 sequence (DNA): TGTGCCACCAGCAGAATGGGGACAGAAAATACGCAGTATTTT.

This clonotype was recorded many times. V is TRBV7-2 and J is TRBJ1-2; possibly TRBD1 for D (5 bases). Trimming pared 2 bases from V and 6 bases from J, leaving 13 bases between. CDR3 size: 14 residues. Germline CDR1 is SGHTA and CDR2 is FQGNSA. For the CDR3, the DNA is TGTGCCAGCAGCTTATCAAGTGGGGGGAATGGCTACACCTTC. Translated, it gives CASSLSSGGNGYTF. Full variable domain (rest looked up from reference TRBV7-2 and TRBJ1-2): GAGVSQSPSNKVTEKGKDVELRCDPISGHTALYWYRQSLGQGLEFLIYFQGNSAPDKSGLPSDRFSAERTGGSVSTLTIQRTQQEDSAVYLCASSLSSGGNGYTFGSGTRLTVV.

V and J are TRBV18 and TRBJ1-5, with D perhaps TRBD1 (5 bases). The germline V and J ends were trimmed by 1 base and 8 bases, with 15 bases remaining between them. CDR1 KGHSH and CDR2 LQKENI come from the germline V gene. This CDR3 region has 15 residues. CDR3 sequence reads: CASSPRRGVVEPQHF. The DNA for the CDR3 is TGTGCCAGCTCACCACGAAGAGGGGTCGTGGAGCCCCAGCATTTT.

This clonotype turned up a few times. This chain uses TRBV6-1 with TRBJ2-2; possibly TRBD1 or TRBD2 for D (5 bases each). Trimming cost V 6 bases and J 7 bases, with 33 bases left between them. CDR1 is MNHNS, CDR2 SASEGT, per germline. The CDR3 extends over 20 amino acids. The CDR3 loop reads CASRDTALFTGIPRSGELFF. CDR3 sequence (DNA): TGTGCCAGCAGGGACACGGCCCTCTTTACCGGGATACCAAGGAGCGGGGAGCTGTTTTTT.

The chain employs TRBV27 and TRBJ2-3; TRBD1 is a possible D gene (6 bases). The V gene's germline CDR1 is MNHEY and CDR2 SMNVEV (reference sequence). V lost 5 bases and J 5 bases, leaving 17 bases between the germline ends. The CDR3 contains 15 residues. In DNA form, the CDR3 reads TGTGCCAGCAGTAGACCAGGGAAGGGGGAAGATACGCAGTATTTT. Residues: CASSRPGKGEDTQYF.

On this clonotype itself: This may be a read error, as it is one base from a much larger clone. This sequence joins TRBV2 and TRBJ2-3; 12 nucleotides agree with TRBD1. Germline V gene sequence: CDR1 SNHLY, CDR2 FYNNEI. Trimming took 6 bases from V and 10 from J; bases not matched to a gene: 8. The CDR3 length is 14 residues. The CDR3 DNA follows: TGTGCCAGCAGGGGGGGACAGGGGGCGGATGCGCAGTATTTT. Its translation is CASRGGQGADAQYF.

The chain recombines TRBV20-1 with TRBJ2-2, with D perhaps assigned TRBD1 or TRBD2 (5 bases each). This CDR3 has 14 amino acids. The V and J ends lost 3 bases and 6 bases respectively, with 14 bases between them. Looked up from germline, CDR1 is DFQATT and CDR2 is SNEGSKA (reference sequence). The DNA of the CDR3 is TGCAGTGCTAGCCGGGATCTGGGACCCGGGGAGCTGTTTTTT. Translating gives CSASRDLGPGELFF.

The V call is TRBV24-1, the J call TRBJ2-3; TRBD1 matches 10 bases. V lost 3 bases and J lost 5; bases outside the gene matches: 10. Per germline, CDR1 KGHDR and CDR2 SFDVKD. This CDR3 has 17 amino acids. CDR3 residues: CATSDPRSTGGRDTQYF. The CDR3 DNA is TGTGCCACCAGTGATCCTCGGTCGACAGGGGGCCGAGATACGCAGTATTTT.

This clonotype was counted many times. The chain recombines TRBV12-3 or TRBV12-4 with TRBJ2-1; 9 bases agree with TRBD2. The CDR3 covers 21 residues. V gave up 6 bases and J gave up 4 bases; unmatched junction bases: 25. The CDR3 coding sequence is TGTGCCAGCAGCCTCGGGGGCGGAGCGGGGGGCCGTTACTCGAGGTACAATGAGCAGTTCTTC. Its protein is CASSLGGGAGGRYSRYNEQFF.

The table lists this clonotype with many counts. This sequence joins TRBV18 and TRBJ1-1; TRBD1 matches at 10 bases. The CDR3 covers 14 residues. Germline trimming cut 6 bases from V and 3 bases from J; bases unmatched to any gene: 4. The V gene's germline CDR1 is KGHSH and CDR2 LQKENI. CDR3 region: CASSKGTGDTEAFF. DNA for the CDR3: TGTGCCAGCTCGAAGGGGACAGGGGACACTGAAGCTTTCTTT.

This clonotype was picked up many times. The junction shows a germline mismatch at one end, possibly a read error. V gene TRBV7-9 combines with J gene TRBJ2-3; D is uncertain. This CDR3 is built from 12 residues. Germline-derived CDR1 and CDR2 are SEHNR and FQNEAQ (reference sequence). The CDR3 spells CASSLAADTQYF. CDR3 bases: TGCGCCAGCAGCTTGGCCGCAGATACGCAGTATTTT.

This clonotype was counted a few times. This CDR3 is CASSSRTSGWETQYF. CDR3 DNA sequence: TGTGCCAGCAGTTCGCGGACTAGCGGGTGGGAGACCCAGTACTTC. The V gene is TRBV28, the J gene TRBJ2-5, with TRBD2 matching 11 bases. Looked up from germline, CDR1 is MDHEN and CDR2 is SYDVKM. With V trimmed by 4 bases and J by 5 bases, 6 bases remained unmatched. This CDR3 has 15 amino acids.

This clonotype has ten or more counts. The V and J genes are TRBV12-3 or TRBV12-4 and TRBJ1-2; no reliable D call. V was cut by 2 bases and J by 0 bases, with 7 bases left in between. The CDR3 contains 14 residues. This chain's CDR3 is CASSLWRANYGYTF. CDR3 DNA sequence: TGTGCCAGCAGTTTATGGAGAGCTAACTATGGCTACACCTTC.

V is TRBV7-6 and J is TRBJ2-3, with 15 bases that match TRBD2. Unmatched junction bases numbered 4, after V lost 5 bases and J lost 4 bases. Looked up from germline, CDR1 is SGHVS and CDR2 is FNYEAQ. The CDR3 consists of 16 residues. The CDR3 coding sequence is TGTGCCAGCAGCGGGGGACTAGCGGGAGGTTCAGATACGCAGTATTTT. Protein: CASSGGLAGGSDTQYF.

Ten or more counts support this clonotype. The V gene is TRBV5-5, the J gene TRBJ2-7; perhaps D is TRBD1 or TRBD2 (5 bases each). The CDR3 is 15 amino acids. Trimming stripped 4 bases from V and 2 bases from J, with 16 bases between. Germline lookup yields CDR1 SGHKS and CDR2 YYEKEE (reference sequence). This CDR3 is CASSGSWDPAYEQYF. Written as DNA, the CDR3 is TGTGCCAGCAGCGGGAGTTGGGACCCAGCCTACGAGCAGTACTTC. Based on the CDR3 plus reference TRBV5-5 and TRBJ2-7, the full variable domain is DAGVTQSPTHLIKTRGQQVTLRCSPISGHKSVSWYQQVLGQGPQFIFQYYEKEERGRGNFPDRFSARQFPNYSSELNVNALLLGDSALYLCASSGSWDPAYEQYFGPGTRLTVT.

This clonotype was recorded a few times. The chain links TRBV19 to TRBJ1-5, with D tentatively TRBD1 (5 bases). The CDR3 sequence is 13 residues long. V was shortened by 4 bases and J by 7 bases, with 11 bases between the two germline ends. Looked up from germline, CDR1 is LNHDA and CDR2 is SQIVND (reference sequence). This chain's CDR3 is CASSTSGTQPQHF. The CDR3 DNA is TGTGCCAGTAGTACCTCCGGGACGCAGCCCCAGCATTTT.

This clonotype was seen only a few times. J is TRBJ2-1 and V is TRBV6-1; tentative D call: TRBD2 (5 bases). The CDR3 is 14 amino acids. CDR1 and CDR2 (germline): MNHNS, SASEGT. V gave up 5 bases and J gave up 6 bases, with 14 bases separating them. The CDR3 here is CASSLRGLGNEQFF. The CDR3 DNA reads as TGTGCCAGCAGTTTGAGAGGGCTAGGCAATGAGCAGTTCTTC.

There are a few counts of this clonotype. The chain is built from TRBV7-9 and TRBJ2-7; TRBD1 aligns across 10 bases. The J segment lost 1 base and the V segment lost 1 base, leaving 4 bases of the junction unmatched. Germline CDR1 reads SEHNR; CDR2 reads FQNEAQ (reference sequence). The length of the CDR3 is 16 residues. The CDR3 region is CASSLDPGQGSYEQYF. In DNA form, the CDR3 reads TGTGCCAGCAGCTTAGATCCGGGACAGGGGTCCTACGAGCAGTACTTC.

The chain has TRBV15 and TRBJ2-2; D uncertain. This CDR3 has 14 residues. V lost 0 bases and J 4 bases, leaving 6 bases between the germline ends. The germline V gene has CDR1 LNHNV and CDR2 YYDKDF (reference sequence). The CDR3 spells CATSRDWGTGELFF. The CDR3 DNA reads TGTGCCACCAGCAGAGATTGGGGCACCGGGGAGCTGTTTTTT. Using reference TRBV15 and TRBJ2-2 for the parts outside the CDR3, the full variable domain is DAMVIQNPRYQVTQFGKPVTLSCSQTLNHNVMYWYQQKSSQAPKLLFHYYDKDFNNEADTPDNFQSRRPNTSFCFLDIRSPGLGDTAMYLCATSRDWGTGELFFGEGSRLTVL.

This clonotype was counted at least ten times. The chain joins TRBV6-1 to TRBJ1-3; D uncertain. The CDR3 runs to 18 residues. The germline V gene has CDR1 MNHNS and CDR2 SASEGT. Trimming took 5 bases from V and 0 from J, leaving 20 bases between them. CDR3 loop: CASSYFSFQRISGNTIYF. The CDR3 coding sequence is TGTGCCAGCAGTTATTTTTCGTTCCAGAGGATCTCTGGAAACACCATATATTTT.

This clonotype showed up just a few times. The chain has TRBV7-2 and TRBJ1-2, with a possible D match to TRBD1 (5 bases). The length of the CDR3 is 15 residues. The V and J ends lost 7 bases and 5 bases respectively, with 20 bases between them. In germline, CDR1 is SGHTA, CDR2 FQGNSA. The CDR3 protein is CASIPGTGNIYGYTF. The CDR3, as DNA: TGTGCCAGCATCCCTGGTACAGGCAACATTTATGGCTACACCTTC.

Only a few counts were recorded for this clonotype. This chain connects TRBV29-1 to TRBJ2-3; 13 nucleotides align to TRBD2. Unmatched junction bases numbered 6, after V lost 7 bases and J lost 2 bases. CDR1 and CDR2 (germline): SQVTM, ANQGSEA. The CDR3 extends over 15 amino acids. DNA for the CDR3: TGCAGCGCCTCAGGGACTAGCGGGGTCACAGATACGCAGTATTTT. Its translation is CSASGTSGVTDTQYF.

This clonotype showed up many times. The gene calls are TRBV5-5 and TRBJ1-2, with TRBD1 as a possible D gene (6 bases). The germline V and J ends were trimmed by 0 bases and 4 bases, with 13 bases remaining between them. Germline loops: CDR1 SGHKS, CDR2 YYEKEE (reference sequence). The CDR3 covers 15 residues. CDR3 DNA: TGTGCCAGCAGCTTGGGACCGGGACACACCTATGGCTACACCTTC. This encodes CASSLGPGHTYGYTF.